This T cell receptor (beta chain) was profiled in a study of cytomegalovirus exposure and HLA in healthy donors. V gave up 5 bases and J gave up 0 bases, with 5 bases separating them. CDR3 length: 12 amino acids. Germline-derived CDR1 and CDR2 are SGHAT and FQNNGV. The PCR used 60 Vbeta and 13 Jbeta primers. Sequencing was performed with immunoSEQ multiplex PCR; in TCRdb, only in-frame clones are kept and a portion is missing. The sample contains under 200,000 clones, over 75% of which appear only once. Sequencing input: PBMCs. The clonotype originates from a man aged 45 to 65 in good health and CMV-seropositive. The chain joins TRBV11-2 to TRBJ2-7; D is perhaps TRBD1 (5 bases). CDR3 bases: TGTGCCAGCAGCAGGGGCTCCTACGAGCAGTACTTC. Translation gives CASSRGSYEQYF.